These 4 T cell receptor beta chains were all obtained from the same sample, sequenced in a study of blood T cell repertoires in COVID-19. Measured with immunoSEQ multiplex PCR; TCRdb has only the in-frame clones, and not every one. Of about 88,000 clones in the sample, roughly 90% were seen once. Sequencing input: peripheral blood. The receptor source for this set is a man in his sixties with acute or convalescent COVID-19.

The chain couples TRBV11-2 to TRBJ2-1; 7 nucleotides align to TRBD1. The CDR3 totals 14 residues. Germline V gives CDR1 SGHAT, CDR2 FQNNGV. V was pared by 5 bases and J by 8 bases, with 9 bases of the junction left unmatched. CDR3 nucleotides: TGTGCCAGCAGCCCCCTTGAAGGGGGCGATGAGCAGTTCTTC. This encodes CASSPLEGGDEQFF. Drawing the rest from reference TRBV11-2 and TRBJ2-1, the complete variable domain is EAGVAQSPRYKIIEKRQSVAFWCNPISGHATLYWYQQILGQGPKLLIQFQNNGVVDDSQLPKDRFSAERLKGVDSTLKIQPAKLEDSAVYLCASSPLEGGDEQFFGPGTRLTVL.

The chain combines TRBV27 with TRBJ2-7, with a tentative D call TRBD2 (6 bases). Germline loops: CDR1 MNHEY, CDR2 SMNVEV (reference sequence). The CDR3 has 15 amino acids. V was pared by 1 base and J by 5 bases, with 15 bases between. The CDR3 sequence is CASSLLGGDGNEQYF. The CDR3 region has the DNA TGTGCCAGCAGTTTATTGGGGGGAGATGGCAACGAGCAGTACTTC.

A word on this clone: A read error may account for a junction end that differs from germline. The chain joins TRBV7-4 to TRBJ2-7, with D tentatively TRBD2 (5 bases). The CDR3 is 12 residues long. Looked up from germline, CDR1 is SGHVT and CDR2 is SQSDAQ. The CDR3 region has the DNA TGTGCCAGCAGCCCGCTCGAGCGGTGGCTGAACTTC. The encoded protein is CASSPLERWLNF.

This chain links TRBV27 with TRBJ2-1; possible D gene TRBD2, 5 bases. V was cut by 6 bases and J by 10 bases, with 13 bases left in between. The CDR3 has 12 residues. CDR1 is MNHEY and CDR2 is SMNVEV in the germline V gene (reference sequence). Written as DNA, the CDR3 is TGTGCCAGCAGCTTCGCGCGAGGGGAGCAGTTCTTC. Protein product: CASSFARGEQFF.